This TCR beta chain stems from a study of T cell changes during pregnancy in multiple sclerosis. CDR1 and CDR2 (germline): SEHNR, FQNEAQ (reference sequence). V dropped 2 bases and J dropped 5 bases, with 18 bases sitting between them. The CDR3 loop spans 16 amino acids. TCRdb's table, derived via immunoSEQ multiplex PCR, lists solely in-frame clones and lacks some. The table lists about 36,000 clones, 88% of them singletons, with approximately 6.8% in the top ten. This receptor was taken from a female donor with multiple sclerosis, enrolled in a pregnancy study. The J gene is TRBJ2-5, the V gene TRBV7-9, with a weak D call TRBD2 (6 bases). The sequenced sample was CD8+ T cells from peripheral blood mononuclear cells, obtained in the third trimester of pregnancy. The CDR3 reads CASSLLVGGLFETQYF. In DNA form, the CDR3 reads TGTGCCAGCAGCTTACTAGTAGGAGGGTTGTTCGAGACCCAGTACTTC.